This TCR beta chain was identified during a study of blood T cell repertoires in COVID-19. Study context: Sites in the United States, Italy and Spain provided acute and convalescent COVID-19 samples.

CDR3 length: 21 amino acids. V was pared by 6 bases and J by 5 bases, with 32 bases between. In germline, CDR1 is LNHDA, CDR2 SQIVND (reference sequence). Under the authors' procedure: Reference gene primer amplification gave estimated nucleated cell counts. The data were produced by immunoSEQ multiplex PCR, yet TCRdb's version contains in-frame clones alone and is incomplete. D and trimming were read from the DNA, whereas the V and J calls and clone size are those reported in that table. This sample has approximately 140,000 clones; 84% occur once, and the top ten carry over 1.1%. The material sequenced was peripheral blood. The genes are TRBV19 and TRBJ2-6; no reliable D call. This TCR was recovered from a man in his sixties with acute or convalescent COVID-19. CDR3 protein: CASSEYPWRLTELWRANVLTF. The CDR3 DNA is TGTGCCAGTAGCGAGTATCCCTGGAGATTGACTGAACTCTGGAGGGCCAACGTCCTGACTTTC.